The 7 T cell receptor beta chains reported below all come from one sample, sequenced in a study of T cells in Graves' hyperthyroidism and ophthalmopathy. TCR beta CDR3 regions were amplified from RNA transcripts. Researchers ran a first-round RT-PCR on the TCR CDR3 using the HTBI primer set. One entry per CDR3 protein, called by TCRdb with MiXCR from the multiplex PCR reads. There are nearly 750,000 distinct CDR3 sequences in the sample; roughly a third occur only once, and less than 35% lies in the top ten. The sequenced material came from blood. Receptors were obtained from a woman in her thirties or forties with Graves' hyperthyroidism.

This chain joins TRBV11-2 and TRBJ1-6; 7 nucleotides match TRBD1. The germline gives CDR1 SGHAT, CDR2 FQNNGV. J lost 11 bases, V lost 1 base, and 5 bases had no gene match. The CDR3 spans 14 residues. The CDR3 DNA sequence: TGTGCCAGCAGCTTAGGAGGGGGCAATGCACCCCTCCACTTT. It yields the protein CASSLGGGNAPLHF.

CDR3 bases: TGTGCCAGCAGCGTAGGTGAGTCGACGAGCTCCTACGAGCAGTACTTC. It specifies CASSVGESTSSYEQYF. The J gene is TRBJ2-7, the V gene TRBV9; D is undetermined. Germline CDR1 is SGDLS and CDR2 is YYNGEE. V lost 0 bases, J lost 0 bases, and 13 bases lay in between. This CDR3 region has 16 residues.

There are many counts of this clonotype. The chain uses TRBV12-3 or TRBV12-4 and TRBJ1-2; TRBD1 is a possible D gene (5 bases). The length of the CDR3 is 14 residues. V lost 5 bases, J lost 8 bases, and 18 bases lay in between. The CDR3: CASSQSVGPYGYTF. For the CDR3, the DNA is TGTGCCAGCAGTCAGAGTGTGGGGCCCTACGGCTACACCTTC.

This clonotype has more than one count but fewer than ten. The chain uses TRBV2 and TRBJ2-5, with 10 bases lining up with TRBD2. J was trimmed by 3 bases and V by 4 bases; bases with no gene match: 14. Germline V lookup: CDR1 SNHLY, CDR2 FYNNEI. This CDR3 region has 18 residues. The CDR3 bases are TGTGCCAGCAGTGGGCTAGCGGGAGCCCGTCCCCAAGAAGAGACCCAGTACTTC. This translates into CASSGLAGARPQEETQYF.

Ten or more counts support this clonotype. The chain combines TRBV7-8 with TRBJ1-1; no definite D call. Germline V CDR1 and CDR2: SGHVS, FQNEAQ. This CDR3 is 12 amino acids long. Trimming took 7 bases from V and 1 from J, leaving 7 bases between them. CDR3 DNA sequence: TGTGCCAGCACGCAGGCGAACACTGAAGCTTTCTTT. Translated: CASTQANTEAFF.

This clonotype has only a few counts. This chain links TRBV5-1 with TRBJ1-4; 8 bases match TRBD1. This CDR3 has 15 amino acids. Trimming cost V 3 bases and J 6 bases; bases outside gene matches: 7. Germline V gene lookup returns CDR1 SGHRS and CDR2 YFSETQ. The CDR3 region has the DNA TGCGCCAGCAGCTCCACAGGGGGTGCCCATGAAAAACTGTTTTTT. Translation: CASSSTGGAHEKLFF.

This clonotype was observed at least ten times. The CDR3 DNA sequence: TGTGCCAGCAAGTTAGGAACTGAAGCTTTCTTT. Residues: CASKLGTEAFF. V is TRBV2 and J is TRBJ1-1, with D unclear. The germline V gene has CDR1 SNHLY and CDR2 FYNNEI. V was cut by 7 bases and J by 5 bases, with 8 bases left in between. This CDR3 spans 11 amino acids. Full variable domain (remainder filled in from reference TRBV2 and TRBJ1-1): EPEVTQTPSHQVTQMGQEVILRCVPISNHLYFYWYRQILGQKVEFLVSFYNNEISEKSEIFDDQFSVERPDGSNFTLKIRSTKLEDSAMYFCASKLGTEAFFGQGTRLTVV.